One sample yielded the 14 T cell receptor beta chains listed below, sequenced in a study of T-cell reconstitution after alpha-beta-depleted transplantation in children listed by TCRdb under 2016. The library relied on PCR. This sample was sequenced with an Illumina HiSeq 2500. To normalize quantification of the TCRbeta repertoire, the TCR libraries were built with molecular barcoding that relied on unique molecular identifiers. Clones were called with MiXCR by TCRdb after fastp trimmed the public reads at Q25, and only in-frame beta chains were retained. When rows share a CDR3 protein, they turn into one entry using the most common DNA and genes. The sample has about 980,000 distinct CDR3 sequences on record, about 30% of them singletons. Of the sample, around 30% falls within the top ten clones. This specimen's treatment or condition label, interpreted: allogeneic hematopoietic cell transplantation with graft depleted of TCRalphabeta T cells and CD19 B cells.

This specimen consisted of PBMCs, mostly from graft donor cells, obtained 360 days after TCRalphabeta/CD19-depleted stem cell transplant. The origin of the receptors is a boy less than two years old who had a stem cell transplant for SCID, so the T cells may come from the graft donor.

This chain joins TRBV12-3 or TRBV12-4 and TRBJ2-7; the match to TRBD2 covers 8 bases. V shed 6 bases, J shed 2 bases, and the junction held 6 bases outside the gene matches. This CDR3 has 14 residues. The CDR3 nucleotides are TGTGCCAGCAGCCGAGGACTAGCCCCCTACGAGCAGTACTTC. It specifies CASSRGLAPYEQYF.

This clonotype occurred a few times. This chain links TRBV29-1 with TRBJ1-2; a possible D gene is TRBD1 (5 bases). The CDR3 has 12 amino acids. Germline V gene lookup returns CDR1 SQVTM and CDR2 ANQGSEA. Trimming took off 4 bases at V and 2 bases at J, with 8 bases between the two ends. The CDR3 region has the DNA TGCAGCGTTGGGGGCCTGAACTATGGCTACACCTTC. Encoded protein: CSVGGLNYGYTF.

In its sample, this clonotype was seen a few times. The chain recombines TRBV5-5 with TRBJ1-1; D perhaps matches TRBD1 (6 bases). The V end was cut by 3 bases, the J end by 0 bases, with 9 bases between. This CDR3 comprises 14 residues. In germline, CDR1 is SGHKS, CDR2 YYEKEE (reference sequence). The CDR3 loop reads CASSYTGLNTEAFF. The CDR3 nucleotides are TGTGCCAGCAGCTACACAGGGCTGAACACTGAAGCTTTCTTT.

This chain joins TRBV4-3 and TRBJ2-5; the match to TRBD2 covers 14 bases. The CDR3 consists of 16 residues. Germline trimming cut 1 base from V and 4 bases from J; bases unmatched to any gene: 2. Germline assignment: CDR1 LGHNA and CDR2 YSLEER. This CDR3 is CASSQAGTSGRETQYF. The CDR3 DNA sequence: TGCGCCAGCAGCCAAGCTGGGACTAGCGGGAGAGAGACCCAGTACTTC.

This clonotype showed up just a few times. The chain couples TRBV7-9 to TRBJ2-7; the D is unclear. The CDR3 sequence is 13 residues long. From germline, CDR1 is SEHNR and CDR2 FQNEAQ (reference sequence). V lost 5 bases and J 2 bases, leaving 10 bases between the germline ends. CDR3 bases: TGTGCCAGCAGCCCCCAGGCAGCCTACGAGCAGTACTTC. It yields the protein CASSPQAAYEQYF.

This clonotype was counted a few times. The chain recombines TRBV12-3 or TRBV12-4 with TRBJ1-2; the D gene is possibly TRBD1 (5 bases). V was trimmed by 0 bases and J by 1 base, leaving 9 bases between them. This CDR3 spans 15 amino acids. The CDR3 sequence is CASSLANRINYGYTF. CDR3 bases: TGTGCCAGCAGTTTAGCTAACAGGATTAACTATGGCTACACCTTC.

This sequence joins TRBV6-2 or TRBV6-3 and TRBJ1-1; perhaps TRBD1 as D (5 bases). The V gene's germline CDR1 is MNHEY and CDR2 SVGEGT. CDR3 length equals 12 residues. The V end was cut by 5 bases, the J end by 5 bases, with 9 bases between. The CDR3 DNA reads TGTGCCAGCAGTCGGGGGTGGACTGAAGCTTTCTTT. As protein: CASSRGWTEAFF.

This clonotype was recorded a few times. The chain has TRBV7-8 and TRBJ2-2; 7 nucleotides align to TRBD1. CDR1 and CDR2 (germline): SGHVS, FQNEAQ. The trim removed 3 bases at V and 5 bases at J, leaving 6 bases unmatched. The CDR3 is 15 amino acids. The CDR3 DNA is TGTGCCAGCAGCTTCGGGCAGGGGGAAACCGGGGAGCTGTTTTTT. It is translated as CASSFGQGETGELFF. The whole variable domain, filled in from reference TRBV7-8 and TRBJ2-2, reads GAGVSQSPRYKVAKRGQDVALRCDPISGHVSLFWYQQALGQGPEFLTYFQNEAQLDKSGLPSDRFFAERPEGSVSTLKIQRTQQEDSAVYLCASSFGQGETGELFFGEGSRLTVL.

CDR3 in amino acids: CASSFSRFWSGNTIYF. The CDR3 DNA reads as TGTGCCAGCAGTTTCTCGCGGTTCTGGTCTGGAAACACCATATATTTT. V and J are TRBV12-3 or TRBV12-4 and TRBJ1-3; D is undetermined. The CDR3 is 16 amino acids. Trimming shortened V by 3 bases and J by 1 base, and 13 bases separated the two germline ends.

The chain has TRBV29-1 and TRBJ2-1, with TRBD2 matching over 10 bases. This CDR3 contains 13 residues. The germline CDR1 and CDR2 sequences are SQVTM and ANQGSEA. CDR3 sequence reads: CRGSGGVDNEQFF. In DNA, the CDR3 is TGCAGGGGAAGCGGGGGGGTTGACAATGAGCAGTTCTTC.

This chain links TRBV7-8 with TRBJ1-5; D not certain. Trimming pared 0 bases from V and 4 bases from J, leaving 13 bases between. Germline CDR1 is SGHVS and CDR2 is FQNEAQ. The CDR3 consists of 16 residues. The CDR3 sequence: CASSLARVPANQPQHF. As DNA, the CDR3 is TGTGCCAGCAGCTTAGCGCGGGTGCCGGCAAATCAGCCCCAGCATTTT.

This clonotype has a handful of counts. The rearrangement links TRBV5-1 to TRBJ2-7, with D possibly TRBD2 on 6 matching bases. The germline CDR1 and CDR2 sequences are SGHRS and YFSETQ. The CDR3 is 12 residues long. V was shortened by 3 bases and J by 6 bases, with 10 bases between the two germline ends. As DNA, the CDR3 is TGCGCCAGCAGCTCCAACGGGGGCGAGCAGTACTTC. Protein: CASSSNGGEQYF.

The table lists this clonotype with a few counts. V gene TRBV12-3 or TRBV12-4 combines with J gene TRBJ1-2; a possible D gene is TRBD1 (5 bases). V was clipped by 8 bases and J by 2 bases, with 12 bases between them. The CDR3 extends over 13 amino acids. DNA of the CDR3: TGTGCCAGCGCCGGGGCCCTGAACTATGGCTACACCTTC. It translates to CASAGALNYGYTF.

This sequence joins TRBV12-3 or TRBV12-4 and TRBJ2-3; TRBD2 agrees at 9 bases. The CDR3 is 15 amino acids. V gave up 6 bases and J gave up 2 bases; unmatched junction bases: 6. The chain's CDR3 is CASRPGLALTDTQYF. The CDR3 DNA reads TGTGCCAGCAGACCGGGACTAGCCCTCACAGATACGCAGTATTTT.